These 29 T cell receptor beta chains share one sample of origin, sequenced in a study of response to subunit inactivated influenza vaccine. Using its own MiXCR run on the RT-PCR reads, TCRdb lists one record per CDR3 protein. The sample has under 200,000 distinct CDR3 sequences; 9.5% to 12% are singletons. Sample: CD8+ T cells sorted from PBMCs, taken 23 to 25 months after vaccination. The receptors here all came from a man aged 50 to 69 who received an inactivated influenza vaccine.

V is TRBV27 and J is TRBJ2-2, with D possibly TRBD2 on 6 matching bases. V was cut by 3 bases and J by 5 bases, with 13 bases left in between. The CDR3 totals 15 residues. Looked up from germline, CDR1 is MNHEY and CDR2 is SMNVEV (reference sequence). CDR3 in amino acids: CASSFGSGETGELFF. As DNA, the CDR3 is TGTGCCAGCAGTTTTGGTTCGGGGGAAACCGGGGAGCTGTTTTTT.

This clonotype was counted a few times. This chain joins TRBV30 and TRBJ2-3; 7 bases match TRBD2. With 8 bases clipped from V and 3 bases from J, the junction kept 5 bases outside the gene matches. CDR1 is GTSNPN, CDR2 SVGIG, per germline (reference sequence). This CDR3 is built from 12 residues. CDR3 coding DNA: TGTGCCGGGGGGGTCCAGACAGATACGCAGTATTTT. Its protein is CAGGVQTDTQYF.

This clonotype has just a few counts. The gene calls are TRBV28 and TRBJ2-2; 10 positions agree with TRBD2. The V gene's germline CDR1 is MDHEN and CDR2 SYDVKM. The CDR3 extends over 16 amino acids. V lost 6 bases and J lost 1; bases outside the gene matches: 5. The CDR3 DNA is TGTGCCAGCAGGAGATTAGCGGGAGGGAACACCGGGGAGCTGTTTTTT. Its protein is CASRRLAGGNTGELFF.

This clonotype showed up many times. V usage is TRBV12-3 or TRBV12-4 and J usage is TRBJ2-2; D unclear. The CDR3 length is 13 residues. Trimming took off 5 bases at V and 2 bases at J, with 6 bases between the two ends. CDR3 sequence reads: CASSVQNTGELFF. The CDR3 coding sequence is TGTGCCAGCAGTGTTCAAAACACCGGGGAGCTGTTTTTT.

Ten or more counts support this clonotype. CDR3 in amino acids: CASSQGQGPYGYTF. In nucleotides, the CDR3 is TGTGCCAGCAGCCAGGGACAGGGGCCCTATGGCTACACCTTC. The chain joins TRBV7-9 to TRBJ1-2; TRBD1 aligns across 10 bases. The junction had 4 bases not matched to a gene; V was cut back by 5 bases and J by 4 bases. The CDR3 consists of 14 residues. Looked up from germline, CDR1 is SEHNR and CDR2 is FQNEAQ (reference sequence). The whole variable domain, filled in from reference TRBV7-9 and TRBJ1-2, reads DTGVSQNPRHKITKRGQNVTFRCDPISEHNRLYWYRQTLGQGPEFLTYFQNEAQLEKSRLLSDRFSAERPKGSFSTLEIQRTEQGDSAMYLCASSQGQGPYGYTFGSGTRLTVV.

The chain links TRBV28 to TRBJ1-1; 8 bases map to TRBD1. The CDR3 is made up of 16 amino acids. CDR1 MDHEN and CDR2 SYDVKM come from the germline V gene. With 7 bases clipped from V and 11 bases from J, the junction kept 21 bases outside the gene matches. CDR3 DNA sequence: TGTGCCAGCATCCAAGGCACAGGGGGGCGCGGTTTTTTCGCTTTCTTT. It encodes CASIQGTGGRGFFAFF.

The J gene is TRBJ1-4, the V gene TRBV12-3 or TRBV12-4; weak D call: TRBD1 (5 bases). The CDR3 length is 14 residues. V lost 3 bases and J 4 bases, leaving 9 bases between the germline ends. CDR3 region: CASSLEGLNEKLFF. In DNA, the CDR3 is TGTGCCAGCAGTTTGGAGGGACTTAATGAAAAACTGTTTTTT.

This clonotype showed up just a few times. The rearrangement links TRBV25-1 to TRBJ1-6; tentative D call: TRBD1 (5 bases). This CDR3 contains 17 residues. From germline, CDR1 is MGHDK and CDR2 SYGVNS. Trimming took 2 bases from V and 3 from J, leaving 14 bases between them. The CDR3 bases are TGTGCCAGCAGTGAAATCGGGACCTCCTTCTATAATTCACCCCTCCACTTT. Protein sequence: CASSEIGTSFYNSPLHF.

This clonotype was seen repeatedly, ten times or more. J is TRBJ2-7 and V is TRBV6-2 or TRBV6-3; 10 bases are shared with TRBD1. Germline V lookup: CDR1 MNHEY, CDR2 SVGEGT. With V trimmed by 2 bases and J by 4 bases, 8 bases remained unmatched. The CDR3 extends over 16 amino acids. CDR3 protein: CASSYHQDRGDYEQYF. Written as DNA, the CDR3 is TGTGCCAGCAGTTACCACCAGGACAGGGGGGATTACGAGCAGTACTTC.

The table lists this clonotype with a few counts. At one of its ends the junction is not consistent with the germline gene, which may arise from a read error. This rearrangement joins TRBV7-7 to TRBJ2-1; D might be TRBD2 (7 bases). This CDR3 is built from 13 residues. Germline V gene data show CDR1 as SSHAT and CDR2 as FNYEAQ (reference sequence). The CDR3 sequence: CASSLSGGKEQFF. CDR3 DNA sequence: TGTGCTAGCAGCTTATCGGGGGGCAAGGAGCAGTTCTTC. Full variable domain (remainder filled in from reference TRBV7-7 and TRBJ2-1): GAGVSQSPRYKVTKRGQDVTLRCDPISSHATLYWYQQALGQGPEFLTYFNYEAQPDKSGLPSDRFSAERPEGSISTLTIQRTEQRDSAMYRCASSLSGGKEQFFGPGTRLTVL.

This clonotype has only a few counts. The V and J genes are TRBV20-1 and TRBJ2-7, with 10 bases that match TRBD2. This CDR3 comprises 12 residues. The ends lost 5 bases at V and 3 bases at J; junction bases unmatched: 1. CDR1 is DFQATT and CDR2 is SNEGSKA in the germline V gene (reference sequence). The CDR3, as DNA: TGCAGTGCTTGGACTAGCGGCTACGAGCAGTACTTC. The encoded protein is CSAWTSGYEQYF.

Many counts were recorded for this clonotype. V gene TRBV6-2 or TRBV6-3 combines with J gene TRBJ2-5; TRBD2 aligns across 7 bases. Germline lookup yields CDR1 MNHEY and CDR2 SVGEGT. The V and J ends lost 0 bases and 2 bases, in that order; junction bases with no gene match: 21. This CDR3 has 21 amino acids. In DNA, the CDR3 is TGTGCCAGCAGTTACTCGATGGTTGGGGAGGGGCTAGCGGCAGAACAAGAGACCCAGTACTTC. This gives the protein CASSYSMVGEGLAAEQETQYF.

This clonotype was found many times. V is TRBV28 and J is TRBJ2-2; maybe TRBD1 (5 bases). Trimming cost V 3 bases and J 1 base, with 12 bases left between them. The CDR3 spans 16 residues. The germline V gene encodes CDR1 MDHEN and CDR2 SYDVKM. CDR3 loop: CASSFPGIVNTGELFF. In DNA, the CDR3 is TGTGCCAGCAGTTTCCCAGGGATCGTGAACACCGGGGAGCTGTTTTTT.

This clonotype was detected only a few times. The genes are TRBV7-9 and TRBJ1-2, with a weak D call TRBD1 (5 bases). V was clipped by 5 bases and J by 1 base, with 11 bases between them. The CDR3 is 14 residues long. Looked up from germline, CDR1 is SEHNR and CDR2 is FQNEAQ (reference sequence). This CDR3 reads CASSPDGGNYGYTF. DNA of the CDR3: TGTGCCAGCAGCCCGGACGGGGGTAACTATGGCTACACCTTC.

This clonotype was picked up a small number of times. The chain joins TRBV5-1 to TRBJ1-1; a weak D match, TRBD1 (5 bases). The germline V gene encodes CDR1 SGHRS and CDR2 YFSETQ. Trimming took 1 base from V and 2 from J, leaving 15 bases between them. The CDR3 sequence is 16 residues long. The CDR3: CASSLLFQGRNTEAFF. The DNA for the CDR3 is TGCGCCAGCAGCTTGCTTTTCCAGGGTCGAAACACTGAAGCTTTCTTT. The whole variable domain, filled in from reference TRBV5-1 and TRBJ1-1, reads KAGVTQTPRYLIKTRGQQVTLSCSPISGHRSVSWYQQTPGQGLQFLFEYFSETQRNKGNFPGRFSGRQFSNSRSEMNVSTLELGDSALYLCASSLLFQGRNTEAFFGQGTRLTVV.

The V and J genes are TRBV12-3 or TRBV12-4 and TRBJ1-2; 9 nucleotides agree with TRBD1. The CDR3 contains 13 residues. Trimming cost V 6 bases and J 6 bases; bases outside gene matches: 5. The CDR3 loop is CASSGGTGHGYTF. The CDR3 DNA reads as TGTGCCAGCAGCGGGGGGACAGGGCATGGCTACACCTTC.

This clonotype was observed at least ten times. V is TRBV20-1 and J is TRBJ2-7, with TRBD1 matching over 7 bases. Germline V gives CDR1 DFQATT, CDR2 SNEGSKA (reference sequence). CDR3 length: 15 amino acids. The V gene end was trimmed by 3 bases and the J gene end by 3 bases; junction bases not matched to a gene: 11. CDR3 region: CSASPTGQIFYEQYF. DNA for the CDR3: TGCAGTGCTAGCCCTACGGGACAGATTTTCTACGAGCAGTACTTC.

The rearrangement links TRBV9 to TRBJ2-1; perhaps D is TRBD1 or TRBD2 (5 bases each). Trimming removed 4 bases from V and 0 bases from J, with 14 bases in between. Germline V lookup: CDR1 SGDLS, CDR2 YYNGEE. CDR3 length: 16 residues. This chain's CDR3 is CASSLDIASSYNEQFF. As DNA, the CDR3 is TGTGCCAGCAGCTTGGACATAGCGAGCTCCTACAATGAGCAGTTCTTC.

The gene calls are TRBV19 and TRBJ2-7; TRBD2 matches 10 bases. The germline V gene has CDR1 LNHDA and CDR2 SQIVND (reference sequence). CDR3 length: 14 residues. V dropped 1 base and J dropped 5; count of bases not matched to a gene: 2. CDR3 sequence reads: CASSIVAGGDEQYF. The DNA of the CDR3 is TGTGCCAGTAGTATAGTAGCGGGGGGCGACGAGCAGTACTTC.

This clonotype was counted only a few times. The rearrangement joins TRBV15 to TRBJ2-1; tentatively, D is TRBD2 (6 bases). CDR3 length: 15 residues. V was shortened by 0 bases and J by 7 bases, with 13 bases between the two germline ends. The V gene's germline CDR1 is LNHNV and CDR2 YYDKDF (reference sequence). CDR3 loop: CATSRDLAAGNEQFF. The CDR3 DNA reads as TGTGCCACCAGCAGAGATTTAGCAGCGGGTAATGAGCAGTTCTTC. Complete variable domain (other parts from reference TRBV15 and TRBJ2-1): DAMVIQNPRYQVTQFGKPVTLSCSQTLNHNVMYWYQQKSSQAPKLLFHYYDKDFNNEADTPDNFQSRRPNTSFCFLDIRSPGLGDTAMYLCATSRDLAAGNEQFFGPGTRLTVL.

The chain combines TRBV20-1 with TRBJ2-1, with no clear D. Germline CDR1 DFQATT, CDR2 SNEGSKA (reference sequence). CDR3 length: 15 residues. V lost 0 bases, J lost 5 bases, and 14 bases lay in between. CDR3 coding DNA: TGCAGTGCTAGAGATGTGGGATTAATGAACAATGAGCAGTTCTTC. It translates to CSARDVGLMNNEQFF.

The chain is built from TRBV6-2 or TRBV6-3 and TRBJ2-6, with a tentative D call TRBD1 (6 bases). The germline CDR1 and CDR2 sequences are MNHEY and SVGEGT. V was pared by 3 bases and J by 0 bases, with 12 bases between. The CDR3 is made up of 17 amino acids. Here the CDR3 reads CASSYWGPHSGANVLTF. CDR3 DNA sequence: TGTGCCAGCAGTTATTGGGGGCCTCACTCTGGGGCCAACGTCCTGACTTTC.

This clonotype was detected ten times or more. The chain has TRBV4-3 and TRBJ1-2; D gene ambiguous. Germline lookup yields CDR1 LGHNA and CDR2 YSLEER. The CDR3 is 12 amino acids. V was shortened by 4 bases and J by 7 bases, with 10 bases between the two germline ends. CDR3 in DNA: TGCGCCAGCAGCCCCTCAGGCGGTGGCTACACCTTC. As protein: CASSPSGGGYTF.

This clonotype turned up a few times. The CDR3 DNA follows: TGTGCCAGCAGTTTAGGGGGAAAGAATGAGCAGTTCTTC. It yields the protein CASSLGGKNEQFF. This rearrangement joins TRBV12-3 or TRBV12-4 to TRBJ2-1, with unresolved D. Trimming stripped 1 base from V and 7 bases from J, with 8 bases between. This CDR3 spans 13 amino acids.

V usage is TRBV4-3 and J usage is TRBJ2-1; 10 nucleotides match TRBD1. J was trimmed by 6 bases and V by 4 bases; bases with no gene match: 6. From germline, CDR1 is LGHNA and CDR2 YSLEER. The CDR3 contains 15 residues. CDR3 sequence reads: CASSRQGARGNEQFF. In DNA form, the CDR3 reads TGCGCCAGCAGCCGACAGGGGGCGCGCGGCAATGAGCAGTTCTTC.

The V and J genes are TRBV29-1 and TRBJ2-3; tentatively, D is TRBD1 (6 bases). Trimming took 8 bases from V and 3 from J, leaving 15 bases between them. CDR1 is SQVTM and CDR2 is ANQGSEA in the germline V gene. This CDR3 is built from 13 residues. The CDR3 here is CSLSTGITDTQYF. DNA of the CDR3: TGCAGCCTATCTACAGGGATAACAGATACGCAGTATTTT.

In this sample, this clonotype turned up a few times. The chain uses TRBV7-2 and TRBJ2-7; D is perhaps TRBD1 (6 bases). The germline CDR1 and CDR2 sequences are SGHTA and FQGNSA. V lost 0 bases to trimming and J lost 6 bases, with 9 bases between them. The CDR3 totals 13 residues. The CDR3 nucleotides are TGTGCCAGCAGCTTAGCGGGGGCTGGCGAGCAGTACTTC. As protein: CASSLAGAGEQYF.

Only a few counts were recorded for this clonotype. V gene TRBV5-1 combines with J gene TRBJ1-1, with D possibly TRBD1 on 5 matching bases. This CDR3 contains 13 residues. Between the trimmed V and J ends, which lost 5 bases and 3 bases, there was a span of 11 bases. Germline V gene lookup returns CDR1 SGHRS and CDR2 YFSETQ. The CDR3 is CASRSGRDTEAFF. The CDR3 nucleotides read TGCGCCAGCAGGTCAGGGAGGGACACTGAAGCTTTCTTT.

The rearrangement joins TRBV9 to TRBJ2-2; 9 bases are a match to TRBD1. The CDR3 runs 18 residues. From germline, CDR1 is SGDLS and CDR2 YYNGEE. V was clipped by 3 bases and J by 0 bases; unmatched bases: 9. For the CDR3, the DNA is TGTGCCAGCAGCGATCATACAGGGGGCTGGTCGAACACCGGGGAGCTGTTTTTT. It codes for CASSDHTGGWSNTGELFF.